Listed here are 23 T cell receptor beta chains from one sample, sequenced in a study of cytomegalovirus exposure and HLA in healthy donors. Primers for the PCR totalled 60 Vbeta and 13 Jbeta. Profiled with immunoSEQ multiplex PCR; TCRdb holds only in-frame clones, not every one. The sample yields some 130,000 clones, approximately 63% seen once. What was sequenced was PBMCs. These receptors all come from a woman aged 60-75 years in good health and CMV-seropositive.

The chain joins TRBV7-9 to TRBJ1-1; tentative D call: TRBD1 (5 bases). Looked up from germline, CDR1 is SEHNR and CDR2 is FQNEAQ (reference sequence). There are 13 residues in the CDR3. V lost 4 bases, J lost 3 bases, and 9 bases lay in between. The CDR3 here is CASSSSGYTEAFF. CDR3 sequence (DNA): TGTGCCAGCAGCTCATCAGGGTACACTGAAGCTTTCTTT.

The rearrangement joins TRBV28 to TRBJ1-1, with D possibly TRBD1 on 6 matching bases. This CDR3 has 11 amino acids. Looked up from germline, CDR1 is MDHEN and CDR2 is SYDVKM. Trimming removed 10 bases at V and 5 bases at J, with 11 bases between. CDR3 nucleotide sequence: TGTGCCACTACAGGGAATACTGAAGCTTTCTTT. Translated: CATTGNTEAFF.

CDR3 sequence (DNA): TGTGCCAGCACCGGGACAGGGTGGAACTATGGCTACACCTTC. This encodes CASTGTGWNYGYTF. This chain links TRBV6-1 with TRBJ1-2, with 9 positions matching TRBD1. Germline V lookup: CDR1 MNHNS, CDR2 SASEGT. V shed 7 bases, J shed 2 bases, and the junction held 5 bases outside the gene matches. This CDR3 spans 14 amino acids.

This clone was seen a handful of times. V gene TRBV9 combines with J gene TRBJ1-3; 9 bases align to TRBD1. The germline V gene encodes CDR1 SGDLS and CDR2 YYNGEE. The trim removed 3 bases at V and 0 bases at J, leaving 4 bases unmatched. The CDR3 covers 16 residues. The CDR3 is CASSAGTGSSGNTIYF. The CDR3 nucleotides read TGTGCCAGCAGCGCCGGGACAGGGAGCTCTGGAAACACCATATATTTT.

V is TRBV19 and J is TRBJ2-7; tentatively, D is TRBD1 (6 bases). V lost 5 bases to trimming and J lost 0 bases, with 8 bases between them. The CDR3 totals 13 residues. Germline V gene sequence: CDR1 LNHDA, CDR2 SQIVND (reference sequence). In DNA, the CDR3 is TGTGCCAGTAGTTTGGACAGCTCCTACGAGCAGTACTTC. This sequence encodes CASSLDSSYEQYF.

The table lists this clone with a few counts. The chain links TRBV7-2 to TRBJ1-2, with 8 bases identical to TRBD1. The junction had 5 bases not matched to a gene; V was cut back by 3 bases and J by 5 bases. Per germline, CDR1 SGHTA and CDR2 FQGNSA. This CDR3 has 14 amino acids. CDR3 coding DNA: TGTGCCAGCAGCTTTTCCGGGACAGGTTATGGCTACACCTTC. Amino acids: CASSFSGTGYGYTF.

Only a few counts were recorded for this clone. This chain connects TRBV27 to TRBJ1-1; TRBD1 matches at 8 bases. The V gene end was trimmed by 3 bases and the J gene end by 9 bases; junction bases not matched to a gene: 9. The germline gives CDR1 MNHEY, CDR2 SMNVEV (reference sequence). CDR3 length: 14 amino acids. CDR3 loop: CASSFYRDRPKAFF. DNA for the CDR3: TGTGCCAGCAGTTTTTACCGGGACAGGCCTAAAGCTTTCTTT.

In nucleotides, the CDR3 is TGTGCCTGGAGTGTAGCTCGCCCTTACGAGCAGTACTTC. Residues: CAWSVARPYEQYF. V and J are TRBV30 and TRBJ2-7; D not resolved. Germline V CDR1 and CDR2: GTSNPN, SVGIG (reference sequence). V shed 0 bases and J shed 4 bases, with 10 bases lying between them. CDR3 size: 13 residues.

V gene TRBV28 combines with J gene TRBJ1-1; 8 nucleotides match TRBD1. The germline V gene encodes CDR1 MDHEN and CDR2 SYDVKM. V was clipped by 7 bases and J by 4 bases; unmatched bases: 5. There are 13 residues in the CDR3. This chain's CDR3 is CASTGGAGTEAFF. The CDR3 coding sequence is TGTGCCAGCACAGGGGGCGCCGGCACTGAAGCTTTCTTT.

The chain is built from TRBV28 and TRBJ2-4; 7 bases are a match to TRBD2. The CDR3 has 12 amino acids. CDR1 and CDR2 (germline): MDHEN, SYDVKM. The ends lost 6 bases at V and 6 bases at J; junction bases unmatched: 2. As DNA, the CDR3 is TGTGCCAGCAGGGGGGGGGTAAACATTCAGTACTTC. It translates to CASRGGVNIQYF.

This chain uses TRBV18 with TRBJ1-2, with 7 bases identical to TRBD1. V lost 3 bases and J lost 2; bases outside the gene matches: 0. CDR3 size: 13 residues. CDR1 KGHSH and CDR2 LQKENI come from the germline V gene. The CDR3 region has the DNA TGTGCCAGCTCACCGGGACAGAACTATGGCTACACCTTC. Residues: CASSPGQNYGYTF.

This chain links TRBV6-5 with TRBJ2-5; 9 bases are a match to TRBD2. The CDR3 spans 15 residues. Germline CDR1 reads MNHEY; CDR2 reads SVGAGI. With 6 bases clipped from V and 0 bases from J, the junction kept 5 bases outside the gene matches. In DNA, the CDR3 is TGTGCCAGCAGACTTAGCGGGGGAGACCAAGAGACCCAGTACTTC. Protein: CASRLSGGDQETQYF.

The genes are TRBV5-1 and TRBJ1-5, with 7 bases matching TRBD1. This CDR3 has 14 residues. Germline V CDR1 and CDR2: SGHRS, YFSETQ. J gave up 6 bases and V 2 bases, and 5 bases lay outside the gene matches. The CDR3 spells CASSLIGGTQPQHF. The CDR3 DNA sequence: TGCGCCAGCAGCTTAATAGGGGGCACTCAGCCCCAGCATTTT.

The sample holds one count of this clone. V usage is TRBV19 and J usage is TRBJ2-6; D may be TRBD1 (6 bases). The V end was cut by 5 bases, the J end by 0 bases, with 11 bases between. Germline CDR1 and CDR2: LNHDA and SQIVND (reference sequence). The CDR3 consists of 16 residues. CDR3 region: CASSLQGFSGANVLTF. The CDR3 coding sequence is TGTGCCAGTAGTTTACAGGGCTTCTCTGGGGCCAACGTCCTGACTTTC.

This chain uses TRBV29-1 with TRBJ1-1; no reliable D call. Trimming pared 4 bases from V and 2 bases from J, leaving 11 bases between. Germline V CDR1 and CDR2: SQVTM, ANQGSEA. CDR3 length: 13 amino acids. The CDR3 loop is CSVGAPRNTEAFF. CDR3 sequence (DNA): TGCAGCGTTGGGGCCCCTCGAAACACTGAAGCTTTCTTT.

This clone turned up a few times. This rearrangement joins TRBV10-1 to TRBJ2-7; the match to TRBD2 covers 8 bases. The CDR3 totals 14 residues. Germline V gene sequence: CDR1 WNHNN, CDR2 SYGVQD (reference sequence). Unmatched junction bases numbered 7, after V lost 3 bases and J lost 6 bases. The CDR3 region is CASSDSGSVGEQYF. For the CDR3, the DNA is TGCGCCAGCAGTGACAGCGGGAGTGTGGGCGAGCAGTACTTC.

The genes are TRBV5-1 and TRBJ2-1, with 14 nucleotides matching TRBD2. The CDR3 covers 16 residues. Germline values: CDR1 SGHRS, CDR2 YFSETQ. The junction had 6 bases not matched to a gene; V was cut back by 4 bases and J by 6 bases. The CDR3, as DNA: TGCGCCAGCAGCCCGGGGGGACTAGCGGGAGCCAATGAGCAGTTCTTC. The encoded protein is CASSPGGLAGANEQFF.

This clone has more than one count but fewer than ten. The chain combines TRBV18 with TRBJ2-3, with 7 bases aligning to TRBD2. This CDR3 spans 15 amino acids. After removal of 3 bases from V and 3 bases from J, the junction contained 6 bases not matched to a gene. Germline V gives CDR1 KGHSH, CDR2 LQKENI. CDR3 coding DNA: TGTGCCAGCTCACCCGAGACTAGCTTAACAGATACGCAGTATTTT. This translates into CASSPETSLTDTQYF.

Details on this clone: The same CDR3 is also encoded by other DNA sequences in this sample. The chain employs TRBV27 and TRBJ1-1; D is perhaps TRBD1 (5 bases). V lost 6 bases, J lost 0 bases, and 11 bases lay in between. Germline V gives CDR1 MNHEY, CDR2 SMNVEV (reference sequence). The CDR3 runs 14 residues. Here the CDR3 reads CASRIDSVNTEAFF. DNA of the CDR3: TGTGCCAGCAGGATTGACAGTGTGAACACTGAAGCTTTCTTT.

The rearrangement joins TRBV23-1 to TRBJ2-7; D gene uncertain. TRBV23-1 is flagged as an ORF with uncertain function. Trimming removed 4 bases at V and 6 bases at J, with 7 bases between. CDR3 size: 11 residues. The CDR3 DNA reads TGCGCCAGCAGTCCCGTAGCCGAGCAGTACTTC. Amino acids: CASSPVAEQYF.

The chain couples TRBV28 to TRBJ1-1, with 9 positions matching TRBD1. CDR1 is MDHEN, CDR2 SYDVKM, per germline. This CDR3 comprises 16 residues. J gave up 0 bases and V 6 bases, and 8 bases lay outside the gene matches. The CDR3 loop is CASRAGTGSMNTEAFF. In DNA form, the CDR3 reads TGTGCCAGCAGGGCCGGGACAGGGAGCATGAACACTGAAGCTTTCTTT.

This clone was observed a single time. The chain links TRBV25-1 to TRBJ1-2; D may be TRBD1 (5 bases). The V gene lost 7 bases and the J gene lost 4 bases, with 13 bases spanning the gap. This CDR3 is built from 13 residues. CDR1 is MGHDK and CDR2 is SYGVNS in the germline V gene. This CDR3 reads CASNSGPGYGYTF. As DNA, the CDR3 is TGTGCCAGCAATTCAGGGCCGGGCTATGGCTACACCTTC.

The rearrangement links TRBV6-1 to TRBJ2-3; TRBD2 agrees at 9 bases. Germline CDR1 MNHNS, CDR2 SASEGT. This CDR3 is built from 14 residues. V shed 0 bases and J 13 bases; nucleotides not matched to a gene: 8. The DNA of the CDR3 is TGTGCCAGCAGTGAAGCCGGAGCGGGGGGCTTTGAGTATTTT. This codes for CASSEAGAGGFEYF.